This T cell receptor beta chain was recorded in a study of cytomegalovirus exposure and HLA in healthy donors. Study-level findings and limits: According to an earlier analysis, most TCR beta V segments yielded productive rearrangements about 87% or about 30% of the time. In a later analysis, at a false discovery rate of 0.05, approximately 16,000 TCR beta sequences were associated with HLA alleles. Through in vitro validation, a few CMV-associated chains were shown to be specific for CMV antigens.

The CDR3 extends over 16 amino acids. Trimming stripped 0 bases from V and 2 bases from J, with 14 bases between. CDR1 and CDR2 (germline): SGHDT, YYEEEE. Use of 60 Vbeta and 13 Jbeta primers characterized the PCR. Data came from immunoSEQ multiplex PCR; TCRdb stores just in-frame clones and leaves some out. The listing records about 130,000 clones. In regard to this clone: Its antigen is undetermined.

The V call is TRBV5-6, the J call TRBJ1-1, with D tentatively TRBD1 (5 bases). The source of this sequence is a man aged 25 to 45 in good health and CMV-seronegative. Sequencing was performed on PBMCs. In DNA, the CDR3 is TGTGCCAGCAGCTTGGTGCAGGGTAGGATCAACACTGAAGCTTTCTTT. Encoded protein: CASSLVQGRINTEAFF.